The entry below describes one TCR beta chain. What it binds is unknown. Amplification used 60 Vbeta primers and 13 Jbeta primers. Repertoires were generated with immunoSEQ multiplex PCR, while TCRdb's copy carries only in-frame clones and drops some. The table includes about 160,000 clones, about 80% detected once. These data come from a study of cytomegalovirus exposure and HLA in healthy donors. Germline CDR1 and CDR2: MDHEN and SYDVKM. The germline V and J ends were trimmed by 3 bases and 2 bases, with 20 bases remaining between them. The length of the CDR3 is 17 residues. Regarding the study as a whole: Most subjects' HLA-A and HLA-B alleles were reportedly predicted from TCR beta sequences.

The specimen was PBMCs. This sequence joins TRBV28 and TRBJ2-7; D is perhaps TRBD2 (6 bases). This clonotype was obtained from a man aged 25 to 45 in good health and CMV-seronegative. CDR3 region: CASSLSLGRILTYEQYF. The DNA for the CDR3 is TGTGCCAGCAGTTTGTCCCTTGGGAGGATATTAACCTACGAGCAGTACTTC.